This T cell receptor beta chain came from a study of blood T cell repertoires in COVID-19. About the study: The study drew acute and convalescent COVID-19 samples from the United States, Italy and Spain. From T cells, B-cell-depleted T cells, or PBMCs came the material, which was cDNA or gDNA.

As processed by the authors: By means of reference gene primer amplification, nucleated cell counts were estimated. Measured with immunoSEQ multiplex PCR; TCRdb has only the in-frame clones, and not every one. V, J and clone size are those of that table, while D and trimming were read from the DNA. The sample shows tens of thousands of clones, around 90% of them seen only once. Enrollment of patients from Seattle took place during active infection, with longitudinal follow-up. Sequenced material: peripheral blood. The TCR originated in a man aged 55 to 70 with COVID-19, enrolled during active disease.

CDR3 DNA sequence: TGTGCCAGCAGCGTAGCCGGGACATCGTTGCCTGGTGAGCAGTTCTTC. Its translation is CASSVAGTSLPGEQFF. J is TRBJ2-1 and V is TRBV9; D is perhaps TRBD1 (6 bases). CDR1 SGDLS and CDR2 YYNGEE come from the germline V gene. The CDR3 is 16 amino acids. The V and J ends lost 0 bases and 9 bases respectively, with 19 bases between them.